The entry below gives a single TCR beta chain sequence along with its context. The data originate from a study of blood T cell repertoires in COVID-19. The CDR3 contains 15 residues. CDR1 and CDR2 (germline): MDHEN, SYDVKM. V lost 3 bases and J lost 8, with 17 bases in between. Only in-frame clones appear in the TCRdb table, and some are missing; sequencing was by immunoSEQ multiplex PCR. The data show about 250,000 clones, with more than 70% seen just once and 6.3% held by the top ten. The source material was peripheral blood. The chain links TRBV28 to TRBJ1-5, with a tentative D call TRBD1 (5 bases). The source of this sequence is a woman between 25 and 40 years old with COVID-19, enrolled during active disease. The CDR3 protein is CASSFPSQVGEPQHF. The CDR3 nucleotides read TGTGCCAGCAGTTTCCCCTCACAGGTTGGTGAGCCCCAGCATTTT.